The table lists the clone carrying this T cell receptor beta chain with many counts. What it recognizes is unknown. These data come from a study of T cell repertoires in cytomegalovirus infection. Study-wide results and caveats: Carriers of CMV plus the relevant HLA were identified by cumulative public TCR beta family frequency. CMV-specific TCR beta clonotypes restricted by HLA-C were the ones dominating the ex vivo response.

CDR1 is SEHNR and CDR2 is FQNEAQ in the germline V gene (reference sequence). V dropped 1 base and J dropped 6 bases, with 4 bases sitting between them. The CDR3 is 12 residues long. One entry per CDR3 protein, called by TCRdb with MiXCR from the reads. The repertoire consists of approximately 150,000 distinct CDR3 sequences, with roughly 6% occurring once and the leading ten covering under 20%. The sequence derives from a human donor in good health (CMV status not recorded). Some clones in this sample may be carry-over from other donors' samples. This sequence joins TRBV7-9 and TRBJ1-5, with D uncertain. The material sequenced was PBMCs. The CDR3 protein is CASSLVGQPQHF. CDR3 coding DNA: TGTGCCAGCAGCTTAGTTGGTCAGCCCCAGCATTTT.